This T cell receptor (beta chain) was documented in a study of human T cells and chemical hapten exposure. General study results and limits: Alopecia was present in the donors, so their immune response may differ from healthy people's. Those TCRs sitting above 1 in 1000 frequency stayed the same with DPC sensitization.

For this clonotype: The antigen is unknown.

The sample's time point: patch test 2, 6 weeks after DPC sensitization. The sample's treatment: therapeutic diphenylcyclopropenone sensitization with weekly scalp DPC. Unique molecular identifiers were attached to individual cDNA molecules within the library. In the original workflow: There were a median of around 100,000 TCRs per sample, with a range from about 20,000 to 700,000. One entry per CDR3 protein, called by TCRdb with MiXCR from the RACE reads. Clone size and V and J calls follow TCRdb, not the original study. Of approximately 75,000 distinct CDR3 sequences listed, 8.5% were seen once; the top ten hold 3% to 4.5%. This TCR was recovered from a woman between 45 and 60 years old with alopecia areata. Some clones in this sample may be carry-over from other donors' samples. The sequences come from whole blood, collected in connection with sensitization to the hapten diphenylcyclopropenone (DPC).

The CDR3 sequence is CASKTSGSYEQYF. In DNA, the CDR3 is TGTGCCAGCAAGACTAGCGGATCCTACGAGCAGTACTTC. The chain links TRBV11-1 to TRBJ2-7, with TRBD2 matching 9 bases. The V segment lost 7 bases and the J segment 1 base; nucleotides outside the gene matches: 2. Germline V CDR1 and CDR2: SGHAT, FQDESV (reference sequence). This CDR3 contains 13 residues.